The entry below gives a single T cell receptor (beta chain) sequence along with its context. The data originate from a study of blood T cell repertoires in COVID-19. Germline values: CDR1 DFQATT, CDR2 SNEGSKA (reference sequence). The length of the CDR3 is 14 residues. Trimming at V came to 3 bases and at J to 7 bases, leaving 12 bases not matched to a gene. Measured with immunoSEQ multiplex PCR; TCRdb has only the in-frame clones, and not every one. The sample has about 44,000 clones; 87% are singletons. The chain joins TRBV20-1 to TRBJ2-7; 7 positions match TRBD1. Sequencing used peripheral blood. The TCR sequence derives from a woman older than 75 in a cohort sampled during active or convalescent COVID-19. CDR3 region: CSASRTPGQTEQYF. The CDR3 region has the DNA TGCAGTGCTAGTCGAACGCCGGGACAGACAGAGCAGTACTTC.